This paragraph covers one T cell receptor (beta chain) sequence. Antigen unknown. This CDR3 region has 13 residues. The V end lost 4 bases, the J end lost 4 bases, and 10 bases lay between the germline ends. Germline V gives CDR1 SGHRS, CDR2 YFSETQ. The data derive from a study of vaccination effects on CD4 cells after COVID-19. Study-wide points: Healthy vaccinees had only 1 of 255 vaccine-induced clones cross-react with common cold coronaviruses.

Clones were sequenced by immunoSEQ multiplex PCR, and TCRdb holds only the in-frame ones, with some missing. The data contain about 33,000 clones, roughly four fifths of them singletons. Before sequencing, viral peptide pools were used by the ViraFEST assay to expand antigen-specific CD4+ T cells. Subsequent to a culture period of about ten days, CD4+ T cells were isolated. Of the BNT162b2 and mRNA-1273 vaccines, participants received two doses of one or the other. Neither prior SARS-CoV-2 infection nor positive nucleocapsid antibodies were present in the vaccine recipients. Cultures of about 2 million PBMC per well contained approximately 10 IU/ml IL-2 plus 10 ug/ml peptides.

The genes are TRBV5-1 and TRBJ2-3; D is uncertain. This TCR was recovered from a human donor who received a COVID-19 vaccine. Some clones in this sample may be carry-over from other donors' samples. The sequencing here drew on CD4+ T cells from PBMCs cultured with HCoV-NL63 spike peptides, taken after COVID-19 vaccination. The CDR3 protein is CASSLGSADTQYF. In DNA form, the CDR3 reads TGCGCCAGCAGCCTGGGATCGGCAGATACGCAGTATTTT.